The clone carrying this T cell receptor (beta chain) has only one observation. The sample originates from a study of blood T cell repertoires in COVID-19. Overall study: Italy, Spain and the United States were the sources of the convalescent and acute COVID-19 samples. Nucleic acid was either cDNA or gDNA, and it came from T cells, B-cell-depleted T cells, or PBMCs.

Original analysis: The authors estimated nucleated cell counts from reference gene primer amplification. Sequenced by immunoSEQ multiplex PCR; TCRdb stores in-frame clones only, minus some. That table furnishes V, J and clone size, whereas the DNA furnished D and trimming. The table includes about 59,000 clones, around 80% detected once. V lost 6 bases, J lost 4 bases, and 11 bases stayed unmatched. Germline V gene lookup returns CDR1 ENHRY and CDR2 SYGVKD. CDR3 length: 16 residues. The TCR comes from a man in his 60s with acute or convalescent COVID-19. J is TRBJ2-1 and V is TRBV10-3; 8 bases line up with TRBD2. Sequencing used peripheral blood. This CDR3 reads CAIRGGLGQDYNEQFF. In nucleotides, the CDR3 is TGTGCCATCAGGGGGGGACTAGGACAAGATTACAATGAGCAGTTCTTC.